This TCR beta chain was documented in a study of regulatory T cells in long-lasting Graves disease. V lost 6 bases and J 12 bases, leaving 18 bases between the germline ends. Germline CDR1 SGHVS, CDR2 FQNEAQ. The CDR3 consists of 14 residues. Combining iRepertoire HTBI primers with Arm-PCR of CDR3 regions, the authors built TCR beta libraries. TCRdb re-derived calls from the multiplex PCR reads in MiXCR, one entry per CDR3 protein. The sample comprises almost 350,000 distinct CDR3 sequences, about 19% of which are singletons, and roughly 27% rests with the top ten. The sample's time point: persistent/refractory GD, antithyroid drugs over 5 years with positive TRAb. From PBMCs, RNA was extracted and then used to make the TCR library.

Specimen: peripheral blood mononuclear cells (PBMCs), collected when the disease was refractory, from a patient treated with antithyroid drugs. This TCR derives from a female donor with Graves disease. The V gene is TRBV7-8, the J gene TRBJ1-6; tentative D call: TRBD1 (5 bases). CDR3 sequence (DNA): TGTGCCAGCAGACTCGGACAAGAAAATCGACCCCTCCACTTT. Its protein is CASRLGQENRPLHF.